A single sample gave rise to the 3 T cell receptor beta chains below, sequenced in a study of cytomegalovirus exposure and HLA in healthy donors. Assay used: immunoSEQ multiplex PCR; TCRdb lists only in-frame clones, some missing. The sample shows approximately 220,000 clones, roughly 83% of them seen only once. The sequencing input was PBMCs. These receptors were obtained from a woman aged 25 to 39 in good health and CMV-seropositive.

A few counts support this clone. This chain joins TRBV18 and TRBJ2-7, with TRBD2 identical over 7 bases. CDR1 is KGHSH, CDR2 LQKENI, per germline. This CDR3 region has 15 residues. Trimming at V came to 3 bases and at J to 2 bases, leaving 7 bases not matched to a gene. In nucleotides, the CDR3 is TGTGCCAGCTCACCCCGGACTAGAGAAGCCTACGAGCAGTACTTC. Translated, it gives CASSPRTREAYEQYF.

This chain joins TRBV5-1 and TRBJ2-3; TRBD1 aligns across 11 bases. The ends lost 0 bases at V and 5 bases at J; junction bases unmatched: 5. CDR3 size: 16 residues. Germline V gene data show CDR1 as SGHRS and CDR2 as YFSETQ. CDR3 bases: TGCGCCAGCAGCTTGGGGACAGGGGGCGCAGGAGATACGCAGTATTTT. Its translation is CASSLGTGGAGDTQYF.

V is TRBV13 and J is TRBJ2-3; tentatively, D is TRBD1 (5 bases). V lost 5 bases, J lost 3 bases, and 9 bases lay in between. This CDR3 region has 13 residues. Germline values: CDR1 PRHDT, CDR2 FYEKMQ (reference sequence). Written as DNA, the CDR3 is TGTGCCAGCAGCGACCAGGGTACAGATACGCAGTATTTT. Residues: CASSDQGTDTQYF.